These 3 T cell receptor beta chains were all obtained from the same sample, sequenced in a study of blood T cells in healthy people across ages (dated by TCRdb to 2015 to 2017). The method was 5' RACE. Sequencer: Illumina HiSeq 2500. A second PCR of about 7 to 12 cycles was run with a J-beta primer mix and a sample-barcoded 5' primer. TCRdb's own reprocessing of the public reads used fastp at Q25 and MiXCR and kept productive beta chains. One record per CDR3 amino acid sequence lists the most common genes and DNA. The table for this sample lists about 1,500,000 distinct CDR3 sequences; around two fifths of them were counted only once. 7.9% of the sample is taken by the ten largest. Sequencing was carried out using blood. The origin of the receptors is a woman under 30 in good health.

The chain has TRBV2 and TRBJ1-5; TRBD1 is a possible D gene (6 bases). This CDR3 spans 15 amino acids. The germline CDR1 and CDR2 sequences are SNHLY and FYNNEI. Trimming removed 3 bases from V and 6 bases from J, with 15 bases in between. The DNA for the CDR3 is TGTGCCAGCAGTGATCCAGGGGTTCTTGGTCAGCCCCAGCATTTT. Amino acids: CASSDPGVLGQPQHF.

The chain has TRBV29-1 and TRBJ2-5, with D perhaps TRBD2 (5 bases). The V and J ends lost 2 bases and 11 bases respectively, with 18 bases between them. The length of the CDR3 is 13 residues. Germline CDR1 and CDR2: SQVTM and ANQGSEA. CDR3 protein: CSVESSPEREQYF. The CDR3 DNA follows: TGCAGCGTTGAAAGTTCCCCGGAGAGGGAGCAGTACTTC.

In nucleotides, the CDR3 is TGTGCCAGCAGTACAATCACAGGGAATCGGAACACTGAAGCTTTCTTT. Translation: CASSTITGNRNTEAFF. This chain links TRBV27 with TRBJ1-1; possible D gene TRBD1, 6 bases. V was pared by 5 bases and J by 1 base, with 17 bases between. Per germline, CDR1 MNHEY and CDR2 SMNVEV (reference sequence). This CDR3 spans 16 amino acids.